This T cell receptor (beta chain) was sequenced in a study of cytomegalovirus exposure and HLA in healthy donors. Whole-study results and caveats: The study labeled 150 to 200 TCR beta chains cytomegalovirus-associated. As was reported, the classifier diagnosed cytomegalovirus status with high specificity and sensitivity.

As to this clone: What it binds is unknown.

Amplification used 60 Vbeta primers and 13 Jbeta primers. Clones were read by immunoSEQ multiplex PCR, and TCRdb kept only the in-frame ones, dropping some. The sample lists 90,000 to 120,000 clones, around 72% occurring once. CDR3 size: 16 residues. Germline V CDR1 and CDR2: LNHDA, SQIVND (reference sequence). With 1 base clipped from V and 5 bases from J, the junction kept 6 bases outside the gene matches. The sequenced sample consisted of PBMCs. The receptor was isolated from a middle-aged woman in good health and CMV-seropositive. The rearrangement uses TRBV19 and TRBJ1-4, with 8 bases aligning to TRBD1. The CDR3 here is CASSIAQGAWNEKLFF. The CDR3 DNA reads as TGTGCCAGTAGTATAGCCCAGGGGGCATGGAATGAAAAACTGTTTTTT.